What follows describes a single TCR beta chain. Antigen specificity is unknown. This record comes from a study of blood T cells in healthy people across ages. Study-wide points: Diversity was higher, and naive CD4+ cells more numerous, in long-lived donors than in aged donors.

V gave up 6 bases and J gave up 1 base; unmatched junction bases: 12. The CDR3 spans 17 residues. Germline V CDR1 and CDR2: DFQATT, SNEGSKA (reference sequence). A sample-barcoded 5' primer and a J-beta primer mix were used in a second PCR of roughly 6 to 11 cycles. From the 5' RACE reads, TCRdb called clonotypes with MiXCR, one entry per CDR3 protein. Here the sample spans some 900,000 distinct CDR3 sequences, around 26% being singletons. The specimen was blood. The source is a woman older than 75 in good health. This chain uses TRBV20-1 with TRBJ2-7, with 13 bases fitting TRBD2. The CDR3 region is CSADGTSGERFSYEQYF. The CDR3, as DNA: TGCAGTGCCGACGGGACTAGCGGGGAGAGGTTTTCCTACGAGCAGTACTTC.